The 4 T cell receptor beta chains below come from one sample, sequenced in a study of blood T cells in healthy people across ages. Together with a sample-barcoded 5' primer, a J-beta primer mix was included in a second PCR lasting about 6 to 12 cycles. TCRdb independently ran MiXCR on the 5' RACE reads; one entry per CDR3 protein. The repertoire holds about 1.7 million distinct CDR3 sequences, 28% seen once, with more than 6% in the top ten. Sequencing was performed on blood. The receptors stem from a woman aged 25 to 39 in good health.

The rearrangement joins TRBV29-1 to TRBJ1-2; TRBD1 might be the D (5 bases). V lost 7 bases, J lost 7 bases, and 19 bases lay in between. This CDR3 has 13 amino acids. The germline CDR1 and CDR2 sequences are SQVTM and ANQGSEA. CDR3 bases: TGCAGCGCTGTAGGGGCGCGAGTAAGTGGCTACACCTTC. Translation gives CSAVGARVSGYTF.

This clonotype was counted between two and nine times. CDR3 sequence reads: CASSLWAKQQTYEQYF. In DNA, the CDR3 is TGTGCCAGCAGCTTGTGGGCGAAACAGCAAACCTACGAGCAGTACTTC. The genes are TRBV5-6 and TRBJ2-7; D not certain. V was trimmed by 1 base and J by 2 bases, leaving 16 bases between them. This CDR3 comprises 16 residues. Per germline, CDR1 SGHDT and CDR2 YYEEEE. The full variable domain, in which reference TRBV5-6 and TRBJ2-7 provide the parts outside the CDR3, is DAGVTQSPTHLIKTRGQQVTLRCSPKSGHDTVSWYQQALGQGPQFIFQYYEEEERQRGNFPDRFSGHQFPNYSSELNVNALLLGDSALYLCASSLWAKQQTYEQYFGPGTRLTVT.

In this sample, this clonotype turned up many times. The chain couples TRBV19 to TRBJ2-7, with D perhaps matching TRBD1 (6 bases). Trimming pared 1 base from V and 0 bases from J, leaving 10 bases between. The CDR3 spans 15 residues. The germline V gene encodes CDR1 LNHDA and CDR2 SQIVND (reference sequence). The CDR3 DNA follows: TGTGCCAGTAGTATAGTTGGGGACAACTCCTACGAGCAGTACTTC. Its translation: CASSIVGDNSYEQYF.

There are a few counts of this clonotype. Relative to the germline gene, one junction end is altered; a read error may explain this. This rearrangement joins TRBV6-5 to TRBJ2-7; 11 nucleotides line up with TRBD2. The CDR3 sequence is 16 residues long. Per germline, CDR1 MNHEY and CDR2 SVGAGI. The CDR3 protein is CASSPALAGGTYGQYF. The CDR3 region has the DNA TGTGCCAGCAGTCCCGCCCTAGCGGGGGGAACCTACGGGCAGTACTTC.